This TCR beta chain was sequenced during a study of blood T cells in healthy people across ages. Study-wide findings and caveats: Naive CD4+ cells and diversity were both higher in long-lived donors than in aged donors. TCR beta diversity per million T cells fell roughly linearly with age.

In the case of this clonotype: What it recognizes is unknown.

A second roughly 7 to 11 cycle PCR used barcoded and J-beta primers. Each of the cDNA molecules was tagged by a template-switch adaptor with 12 random nucleotides. In TCRdb, the 5' RACE reads were re-called with MiXCR into one record per CDR3 protein. This table holds 1.5 million to 2 million distinct CDR3 sequences, over 25% found once. V lost 5 bases to trimming and J lost 1 base; unmatched junction nucleotides: 8. This CDR3 region has 16 residues. CDR1 and CDR2 from the germline V gene are LNHDA and SQIVND (reference sequence). The V and J genes are TRBV19 and TRBJ1-2; TRBD1 matches at 9 bases. The receptor's source is a woman in her thirties in good health. The sample comprised blood. CDR3 bases: TGTGCCAGTAGTTCACAGGGGGCGGCGAGTAACTATGGCTACACCTTC. Translating it yields CASSSQGAASNYGYTF.